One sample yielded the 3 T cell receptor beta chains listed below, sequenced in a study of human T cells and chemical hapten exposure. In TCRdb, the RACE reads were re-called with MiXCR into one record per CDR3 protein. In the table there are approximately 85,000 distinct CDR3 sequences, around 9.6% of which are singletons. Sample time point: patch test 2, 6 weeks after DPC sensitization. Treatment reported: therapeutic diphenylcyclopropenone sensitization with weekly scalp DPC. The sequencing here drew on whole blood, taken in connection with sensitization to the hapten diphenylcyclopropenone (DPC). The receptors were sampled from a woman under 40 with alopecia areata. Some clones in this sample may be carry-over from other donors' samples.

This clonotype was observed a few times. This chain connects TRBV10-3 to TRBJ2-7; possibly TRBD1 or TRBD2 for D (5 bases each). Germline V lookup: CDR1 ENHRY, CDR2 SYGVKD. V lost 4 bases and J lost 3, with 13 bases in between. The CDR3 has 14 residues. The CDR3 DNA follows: TGTGCCATCAGTGCGGGACCGACTGGCTACGAGCAGTACTTC. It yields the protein CAISAGPTGYEQYF.

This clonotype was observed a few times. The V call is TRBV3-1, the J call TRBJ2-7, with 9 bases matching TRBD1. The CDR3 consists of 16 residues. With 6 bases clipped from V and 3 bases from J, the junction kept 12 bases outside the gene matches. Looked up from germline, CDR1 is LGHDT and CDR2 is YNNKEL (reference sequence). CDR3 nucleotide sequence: TGTGCCAGCAGTCCGGCCGCCGGGACAGGGATCTACGAGCAGTACTTC. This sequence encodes CASSPAAGTGIYEQYF.

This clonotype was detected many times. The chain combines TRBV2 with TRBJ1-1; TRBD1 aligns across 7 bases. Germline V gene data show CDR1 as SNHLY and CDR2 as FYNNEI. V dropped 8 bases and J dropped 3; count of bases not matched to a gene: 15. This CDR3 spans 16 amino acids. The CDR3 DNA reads TGTGCCAGCGCCCGTGAGGGACTCCAGGGGGACACTGAAGCTTTCTTT. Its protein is CASAREGLQGDTEAFF.